These T cell receptor beta chains were read from a single sample in a study of T-cell memory formation after mild COVID-19. Via MiXCR, TCRdb re-called the 5' RACE reads, giving one row per CDR3 protein. The table has fewer than 350,000 distinct CDR3 sequences, approximately 15% seen once. The sequenced sample consisted of PBMCs or a T cell subset sorted from them (not recorded which). These receptors were collected from a man aged 18 to 30 who had mild COVID-19 (a few samples of this study predate the infection). Cell type and time point are not known. CDR3s include the opening cysteine and the closing phenylalanine or tryptophan. A D gene is named only where the DNA matches it firmly. Clone size, where shown, is once, few, many, or a class for clones that have expanded.

cdr3_length: 14; j_call: TRBJ2-1; d_call: .; v_call: TRBV7-9; clone_size: few; cdr3_nt: TGTGCCAGCAGCCCGGCCCTCGGGTACAATGAGCAGTTCTTC; cdr3_aa: CASSPALGYNEQFF
cdr3_length: 13; j_call: TRBJ2-7; d_call: .; v_call: TRBV12-3/TRBV12-4; clone_size: few; cdr3_nt: TGTGCCAGCAGTCCCAGTACCCCCTACGAGCAGTACTTC; cdr3_aa: CASSPSTPYEQYF
cdr3_length: 14; j_call: TRBJ2-7; d_call: .; v_call: TRBV7-2; clone_size: .; cdr3_nt: TGTGCCAGCAGCTTACAGCCGTCCTCCTACGAGCAGTACTTC; cdr3_aa: CASSLQPSSYEQYF
cdr3_length: 14; j_call: TRBJ1-3; d_call: .; v_call: TRBV6-1; clone_size: few; cdr3_nt: TGTGCCAGCATCAGGGACGGGAGGGGAAACACCATATATTTT; cdr3_aa: CASIRDGRGNTIYF
cdr3_length: 13; j_call: TRBJ1-1; d_call: .; v_call: TRBV12-5; clone_size: few; cdr3_nt: TGTGCTAGTGCCCGCCCGCCGTTCACTGAAGCTTTCTTT; cdr3_aa: CASARPPFTEAFF
cdr3_length: 13; j_call: TRBJ2-2; d_call: .; v_call: TRBV10-1; clone_size: few; cdr3_nt: TGCGCCAGCCGCTCGACGGGCACCGGGGAGCTGTTTTTT; cdr3_aa: CASRSTGTGELFF
cdr3_length: 14; j_call: TRBJ1-2; d_call: TRBD1; v_call: TRBV27; clone_size: few; cdr3_nt: TGTGCCAGCAGTTTTGGACAGGGGAGCAATGGCTACACCTTC; cdr3_aa: CASSFGQGSNGYTF
cdr3_length: 17; j_call: TRBJ2-2; d_call: TRBD2; v_call: TRBV27; clone_size: few; cdr3_nt: TGTGCCAGCTCGGGACTAGCGGGACTCGCGAACACCGGGGAGCTGTTTTTT; cdr3_aa: CASSGLAGLANTGELFF
cdr3_length: 15; j_call: TRBJ2-1; d_call: .; v_call: TRBV20-1; clone_size: .; cdr3_nt: TGCAGTGCCTCTAGCCCCACAAAATCTTACAATGAGCAGTTCTTC; cdr3_aa: CSASSPTKSYNEQFF
cdr3_length: 17; j_call: TRBJ1-6; d_call: .; v_call: TRBV7-9; clone_size: few; cdr3_nt: TGTGCCAGCAGCTTAGGGCGCGGGGTAGGGGATAATTCACCCCTCCACTTT; cdr3_aa: CASSLGRGVGDNSPLHF
cdr3_length: 13; j_call: TRBJ2-7; d_call: .; v_call: TRBV5-1; clone_size: .; cdr3_nt: TGCGCCAGCAGCTTGGGGACACTGTACGAGCAGTACTTC; cdr3_aa: CASSLGTLYEQYF
cdr3_length: 16; j_call: TRBJ2-3; d_call: TRBD2; v_call: TRBV20-1; clone_size: few; cdr3_nt: TGCAGTGCTAGACCCCCGGGGCGGGGGGGCACAGATACGCAGTATTTT; cdr3_aa: CSARPPGRGGTDTQYF
cdr3_length: 14; j_call: TRBJ2-2; d_call: .; v_call: TRBV5-1; clone_size: few; cdr3_nt: TGCGCCAGCAGTGTGCGGGCAGACACCGGGGAGCTGTTTTTT; cdr3_aa: CASSVRADTGELFF
cdr3_length: 16; j_call: TRBJ1-5; d_call: .; v_call: TRBV5-1; clone_size: few; cdr3_nt: TGCGCCAGCAGCTTGGGTCTCGCGGATGGCAATCAGCCCCAGCATTTT; cdr3_aa: CASSLGLADGNQPQHF
cdr3_length: 14; j_call: TRBJ1-4; d_call: .; v_call: TRBV7-9; clone_size: .; cdr3_nt: TGTGCCAGCAGCTTAAGCACCGGGGTGGAAAAACTGTTTTTT; cdr3_aa: CASSLSTGVEKLFF
cdr3_length: 14; j_call: TRBJ2-2; d_call: .; v_call: TRBV2; clone_size: few; cdr3_nt: TGTGCCAGCAGTGAGGTACCTGCGAACGGGGAGCTGTTTTTT; cdr3_aa: CASSEVPANGELFF
cdr3_length: 15; j_call: TRBJ2-3; d_call: TRBD2; v_call: TRBV14; clone_size: many; cdr3_nt: TGTGCCAGCAGCCAGCGAGCGGGGCGCACAGATACGCAGTATTTT; cdr3_aa: CASSQRAGRTDTQYF
cdr3_length: 17; j_call: TRBJ2-3; d_call: TRBD2; v_call: TRBV7-9; clone_size: .; cdr3_nt: TGTGCCAGCAGCCCACCGGACTCAAGCGGGGGGTCGGATACGCAGTATTTT; cdr3_aa: CASSPPDSSGGSDTQYF
cdr3_length: 15; j_call: TRBJ1-2; d_call: .; v_call: TRBV5-8; clone_size: .; cdr3_nt: TGTGCCAGCAGCTTTTGGGCCAGGGAGATCTATGGCTACACCTTC; cdr3_aa: CASSFWAREIYGYTF
cdr3_length: 17; j_call: TRBJ1-1; d_call: .; v_call: TRBV4-1; clone_size: .; cdr3_nt: TGCGCCAGCAGCCCTTCCCCGGGCAGTCGAGTGAACACTGAAGCTTTCTTT; cdr3_aa: CASSPSPGSRVNTEAFF
cdr3_length: 15; j_call: TRBJ2-2; d_call: TRBD1; v_call: TRBV7-8; clone_size: .; cdr3_nt: TGTGCCAGCAGCCCTCGGGACAGGGCGAGCGGGGAGCTGTTTTTT; cdr3_aa: CASSPRDRASGELFF
cdr3_length: 14; j_call: TRBJ2-5; d_call: .; v_call: TRBV20-1; clone_size: many; cdr3_nt: TGCAGTGCTAGAGGGGGACTCGACCAAGAGACCCAGTACTTC; cdr3_aa: CSARGGLDQETQYF
cdr3_length: 12; j_call: TRBJ1-4; d_call: .; v_call: TRBV3-1; clone_size: few; cdr3_nt: TGTGCCAGCCTGGGGGGCAGCGGAAAACTGTTTTTT; cdr3_aa: CASLGGSGKLFF
cdr3_length: 19; j_call: TRBJ2-5; d_call: .; v_call: TRBV4-1; clone_size: many; cdr3_nt: TGCGCCAGCAGCCAATCAATAGGAAGTCCCGGGGGCTACCAAGAGACCCAGTACTTC; cdr3_aa: CASSQSIGSPGGYQETQYF
cdr3_length: 13; j_call: TRBJ2-3; d_call: .; v_call: TRBV25-1; clone_size: .; cdr3_nt: TGTGCCAGCAGTGCTTGGGGCCCAGATACGCAGTATTTT; cdr3_aa: CASSAWGPDTQYF
cdr3_length: 14; j_call: TRBJ1-2; d_call: TRBD1; v_call: TRBV4-3; clone_size: few; cdr3_nt: TGCGCCAGCAGCCACCGGACAGGGGAGTATGGCTACACCTTC; cdr3_aa: CASSHRTGEYGYTF
cdr3_length: 13; j_call: TRBJ2-3; d_call: TRBD2; v_call: TRBV28; clone_size: .; cdr3_nt: TGTGCCAGCAAGTGGGGGGGGACAGATACGCAGTATTTT; cdr3_aa: CASKWGGTDTQYF
cdr3_length: 17; j_call: TRBJ1-1; d_call: .; v_call: TRBV18; clone_size: .; cdr3_nt: TGTGCCAGCTCACCGGGCCGGTGGGTCGGGGTGAACACTGAAGCTTTCTTT; cdr3_aa: CASSPGRWVGVNTEAFF
cdr3_length: 14; j_call: TRBJ1-1; d_call: .; v_call: TRBV28; clone_size: few; cdr3_nt: TGTGCCAGCACCCCGATGGGCTGGAACACTGAAGCTTTCTTT; cdr3_aa: CASTPMGWNTEAFF
cdr3_length: 15; j_call: TRBJ1-2; d_call: .; v_call: TRBV25-1; clone_size: .; cdr3_nt: TGTGCCAGCAGTGAGGTTGGGGGGCAGGACTATGGCTACACCTTC; cdr3_aa: CASSEVGGQDYGYTF
cdr3_length: 14; j_call: TRBJ2-3; d_call: .; v_call: TRBV5-1; clone_size: many; cdr3_nt: TGCGCCAGCAGCTTGGCGGGTGGAGAAGATACGCAGTATTTT; cdr3_aa: CASSLAGGEDTQYF
cdr3_length: 14; j_call: TRBJ2-7; d_call: .; v_call: TRBV6-5; clone_size: many; cdr3_nt: TGTGCCAGCAGCCGGACACCAGTGACCTACGAGCAGTACTTC; cdr3_aa: CASSRTPVTYEQYF
cdr3_length: 16; j_call: TRBJ1-5; d_call: TRBD1; v_call: TRBV6-5; clone_size: .; cdr3_nt: TGTGCCAGCAGTTACACCCACCCAGGGACAGGTCAGCCCCAGCATTTT; cdr3_aa: CASSYTHPGTGQPQHF
cdr3_length: 14; j_call: TRBJ2-2; d_call: .; v_call: TRBV2; clone_size: .; cdr3_nt: TGTGCCACCCTTAGGCTAGCGAAGACCGGGGAGCTGTTTTTT; cdr3_aa: CATLRLAKTGELFF
cdr3_length: 15; j_call: TRBJ2-2; d_call: .; v_call: TRBV4-2; clone_size: few; cdr3_nt: TGTGCCAGCAGCCACCCGGGCCCGAACACCGGGGAGCTGTTTTTT; cdr3_aa: CASSHPGPNTGELFF
cdr3_length: 13; j_call: TRBJ2-2; d_call: .; v_call: TRBV19; clone_size: .; cdr3_nt: TGTGCCAGTAGTATGGGAGCAGCCGGGGAGCTGTTTTTT; cdr3_aa: CASSMGAAGELFF
cdr3_length: 15; j_call: TRBJ2-1; d_call: TRBD2; v_call: TRBV20-1; clone_size: many; cdr3_nt: TGCAGTGCTAGAACGGGGGGGCCCTCCTACAATGAGCAGTTCTTC; cdr3_aa: CSARTGGPSYNEQFF
cdr3_length: 14; j_call: TRBJ2-3; d_call: .; v_call: TRBV5-5; clone_size: few; cdr3_nt: TGTGCCAGCAGGCGGGGGCCTTCCACAGATACGCAGTATTTT; cdr3_aa: CASRRGPSTDTQYF